Described below is a single T cell receptor beta chain sequence and its context. The data are from a study of patients and donors after allogeneic stem cell transplantation. Each CDR3 protein is one row after TCRdb ran MiXCR on the RT-PCR reads. This sample has 100,000 to 130,000 distinct CDR3 sequences; around 36% occur once, and the top ten carry more than 25%. The TCR sequence derives from a human donor who was either an allogeneic HSCT recipient or a stem cell or donor lymphocyte infusion donor (not recorded which). It is not recorded whose cells these are; they may come from a transplant donor. Specimen: blood, either unsorted or a sorted T cell fraction (not recorded which).

DNA for the CDR3: TGTGCCAGCAGCCTCAGCCATGAGCAGTTCTTC. Its protein is CASSLSHEQFF. The chain couples TRBV12-3 or TRBV12-4 to TRBJ2-1; the D is unclear. The CDR3 consists of 11 residues. The germline V and J ends were trimmed by 6 bases and 8 bases, with 8 bases remaining between them.